The next 26 T cell receptor beta chains were all read from a single sample in a study of cytomegalovirus exposure and HLA in healthy donors (dated by TCRdb to 2017 to 2019). Library preparation was by the immunoSEQ multiplex PCR assay. The immuneACCESS repertoire file appears here via TCRdb, limited to in-frame rearrangements. These files lack a portion of the clones; in checked studies, under half of the deficit traces to unresolved V genes, and the cause of the others is not known. For this sample there are roughly 120,000 clones; around 87% appear just once. About 6% of the sample rests with the top ten. Sequenced sample: PBMCs. The receptors originated from a woman aged 18-29 years in good health and CMV-seropositive.

Only a few counts were recorded for this clone. The V and J genes are TRBV28 and TRBJ1-2; D is unclear. Per germline, CDR1 MDHEN and CDR2 SYDVKM. V was trimmed by 5 bases and J by 14 bases, leaving 21 bases between them. The CDR3 runs to 13 residues. CDR3 region: CASSPREERAGTF. CDR3 DNA sequence: TGTGCCAGCAGTCCTCGGGAGGAGAGGGCGGGGACCTTC.

The chain has TRBV28 and TRBJ2-4; D is possibly TRBD1 (8 bases). This CDR3 is 13 amino acids long. In germline, CDR1 is MDHEN, CDR2 SYDVKM. Trimming left V 5 bases short and J 8 bases short, with 13 bases between. The CDR3, as DNA: TGTGCCAGCAGTATAACAGGGGGGGACATTCAGTACTTC. This sequence encodes CASSITGGDIQYF.

The chain links TRBV2 to TRBJ2-2; TRBD1 matches 7 bases. The CDR3 extends over 13 amino acids. The V and J ends lost 9 bases and 6 bases, in that order; junction bases with no gene match: 7. From germline, CDR1 is SNHLY and CDR2 FYNNEI. In nucleotides, the CDR3 is TGTGCCAGAAGAACGACAGGGTCCGGGGAGCTGTTTTTT. As protein: CARRTTGSGELFF.

This clone has only one observation. The chain carries TRBV15 and TRBJ2-5; 11 positions agree with TRBD1. CDR3 length: 17 residues. Germline CDR1 and CDR2: LNHNV and YYDKDF (reference sequence). V shed 5 bases and J 5 bases; nucleotides not matched to a gene: 13. CDR3 region: CATSSRTGGAPMETQYF. CDR3 nucleotides: TGTGCCACCAGCTCCCGGACAGGGGGCGCCCCTATGGAGACCCAGTACTTC.

This clone appeared once. This chain uses TRBV9 with TRBJ2-1; TRBD2 matches 10 bases. V trimming: 0 bases; J trimming: 2 bases; junction bases outside the gene matches: 5. This CDR3 spans 17 amino acids. The V gene's germline CDR1 is SGDLS and CDR2 YYNGEE. The CDR3 protein is CASSVDLGLATYNEQFF. The CDR3 coding sequence is TGTGCCAGCAGCGTAGACTTGGGACTAGCGACCTACAATGAGCAGTTCTTC.

The V call is TRBV10-3, the J call TRBJ2-7, with D uncertain. The germline gives CDR1 ENHRY, CDR2 SYGVKD. Trimming took off 1 base at V and 2 bases at J, with 15 bases between the two ends. This CDR3 is built from 16 residues. CDR3 protein: CAISEFLARGAYEQYF. The CDR3 nucleotides are TGTGCCATCAGTGAGTTCCTTGCAAGAGGCGCCTACGAGCAGTACTTC.

The chain employs TRBV14 and TRBJ1-1; 7 nucleotides agree with TRBD1. From germline, CDR1 is SGHDN and CDR2 FVKESK. The CDR3 contains 15 residues. With 4 bases clipped from V and 0 bases from J, the junction kept 5 bases outside the gene matches. CDR3 sequence reads: CASSRQGGMNTEAFF. Here the CDR3 DNA reads TGTGCCAGCAGCCGACAGGGTGGGATGAACACTGAAGCTTTCTTT.

The chain links TRBV7-9 to TRBJ2-3, with 10 bases fitting TRBD2. This CDR3 region has 17 residues. CDR1 SEHNR and CDR2 FQNEAQ come from the germline V gene (reference sequence). With V trimmed by 0 bases and J by 8 bases, 11 bases remained unmatched. CDR3 bases: TGTGCCAGCAGCTTAGCGCTTGAAGCGGGGGGGCCTGGTACGCAGTATTTT. It translates to CASSLALEAGGPGTQYF.

J is TRBJ1-5 and V is TRBV6-6, with D possibly matching TRBD1 (6 bases). Germline values: CDR1 MNHNY, CDR2 SVGAGI (reference sequence). The V and J ends lost 5 bases and 7 bases respectively, with 12 bases between them. The CDR3 is 13 residues long. The CDR3: CASSHRVRQPQHF. The CDR3 DNA follows: TGTGCCAGCAGTCACAGGGTCAGGCAGCCCCAGCATTTT.

The V and J genes are TRBV10-3 and TRBJ2-7; 9 nucleotides match TRBD1. The CDR3 is 14 residues long. V dropped 3 bases and J dropped 6; count of bases not matched to a gene: 6. CDR1 and CDR2 from the germline V gene are ENHRY and SYGVKD. CDR3 sequence (DNA): TGTGCCATCAGTGACAGGACAGGGGTGGGCGAGCAGTACTTC. Its protein product is CAISDRTGVGEQYF.

The genes are TRBV29-1 and TRBJ1-2; TRBD1 agrees at 8 bases. The CDR3 sequence is 13 residues long. Per the germline V gene, CDR1 is SQVTM and CDR2 is ANQGSEA. With V trimmed by 6 bases and J by 0 bases, 3 bases remained unmatched. The CDR3 nucleotides read TGCAGCGTCCCGACAGGGGCTAACTATGGCTACACCTTC. It specifies CSVPTGANYGYTF. Complete variable domain (other parts from reference TRBV29-1 and TRBJ1-2): SAVISQKPSRDICQRGTSLTIQCQVDSQVTMMFWYRQQPGQSLTLIATANQGSEATYESGFVIDKFPISRPNLTFSTLTVSNMSPEDSSIYLCSVPTGANYGYTFGSGTRLTVV.

CDR3 region: CASSLMGGLPEETQYF. Written as DNA, the CDR3 is TGTGCCAGCAGCTTGATGGGGGGGCTCCCCGAAGAGACCCAGTACTTC. The chain couples TRBV11-2 to TRBJ2-5; D is possibly TRBD2 (7 bases). This CDR3 comprises 16 residues. Trimming cost V 3 bases and J 3 bases, with 17 bases left between them. Germline V gene sequence: CDR1 SGHAT, CDR2 FQNNGV. Full variable domain (missing parts from reference TRBV11-2 and TRBJ2-5): EAGVAQSPRYKIIEKRQSVAFWCNPISGHATLYWYQQILGQGPKLLIQFQNNGVVDDSQLPKDRFSAERLKGVDSTLKIQPAKLEDSAVYLCASSLMGGLPEETQYFGPGTRLLVL.

The chain has TRBV2 and TRBJ2-3; 9 nucleotides match TRBD1. J lost 1 base, V lost 5 bases, and 10 bases had no gene match. This CDR3 has 17 residues. Germline CDR1 and CDR2: SNHLY and FYNNEI. This CDR3 reads CASSPLQGALGTDTQYF. The CDR3 DNA follows: TGTGCCAGCAGTCCCCTACAGGGGGCGCTGGGCACAGATACGCAGTATTTT.

The chain carries TRBV13 and TRBJ1-3; 7 bases are shared with TRBD1. The junction had 8 bases not matched to a gene; V was cut back by 5 bases and J by 4 bases. The germline V gene encodes CDR1 PRHDT and CDR2 FYEKMQ (reference sequence). The CDR3 runs 15 residues. CDR3 sequence reads: CASSRQQGSGNTIYF. The CDR3 coding sequence is TGTGCCAGCAGCAGGCAACAGGGGTCCGGAAACACCATATATTTT.

V is TRBV5-4 and J is TRBJ1-4, with D perhaps matching TRBD1 (6 bases). The CDR3 has 14 residues. Germline loops: CDR1 SGHNT, CDR2 YYREEE (reference sequence). Between the trimmed V and J ends, which lost 4 bases and 6 bases, there was a span of 13 bases. Here the CDR3 reads CASSQQGPDEKLFF. The DNA of the CDR3 is TGTGCCAGCAGCCAACAGGGTCCCGATGAAAAACTGTTTTTT.

The chain employs TRBV5-6 and TRBJ2-3, with 14 nucleotides matching TRBD2. CDR1 SGHDT and CDR2 YYEEEE come from the germline V gene. J gave up 2 bases and V 5 bases, and 7 bases lay outside the gene matches. This CDR3 is 17 amino acids long. CDR3 sequence (DNA): TGTGCCAGCAGTGGACTAGCGGGGGGACCCAACACAGATACGCAGTATTTT. Translated, it gives CASSGLAGGPNTDTQYF.

The V gene is TRBV4-1, the J gene TRBJ1-1; 8 bases are a match to TRBD1. Looked up from germline, CDR1 is MGHRA and CDR2 is YSYEKL. The V and J ends lost 4 bases and 4 bases, in that order; junction bases with no gene match: 2. This CDR3 contains 13 residues. CDR3 sequence (DNA): TGCGCCAGCAGCCTAACAGGGGGCACTGAAGCTTTCTTT. Translated: CASSLTGGTEAFF.

The chain is built from TRBV5-8 and TRBJ2-5, with TRBD1 matching 8 bases. This CDR3 is 16 amino acids long. Germline assignment: CDR1 SGHTS and CDR2 YDEGEE. The trim removed 3 bases at V and 5 bases at J, leaving 12 bases unmatched. The CDR3 coding sequence is TGTGCCAGCAGCTCCTCCACCTGGACAGGGAGGGAGACCCAGTACTTC. Its translation: CASSSSTWTGRETQYF.

The gene calls are TRBV27 and TRBJ2-6, with TRBD1 as a possible D gene (5 bases). Between the trimmed V and J ends, which lost 6 bases and 0 bases, there was a span of 9 bases. Per germline, CDR1 MNHEY and CDR2 SMNVEV (reference sequence). The CDR3 runs 15 residues. CDR3 in amino acids: CASSLDSSGANVLTF. CDR3 in DNA: TGTGCCAGCAGCCTAGACAGCTCTGGGGCCAACGTCCTGACTTTC.

The table lists this clone with a count of one. DNA for the CDR3: TGTGCCAGCAGCCAAACCCGGACAGAAATCTATGGCTACACCTTC. It yields the protein CASSQTRTEIYGYTF. The chain couples TRBV4-2 to TRBJ1-2; D possibly corresponds to TRBD1 (6 bases). CDR3 size: 15 residues. Germline V CDR1 and CDR2: LGHNA, YNFKEQ. V lost 2 bases, J lost 4 bases, and 14 bases lay in between.

The chain employs TRBV21-1 and TRBJ2-7; the table's D call of TRBD1 was not tested on the DNA. TRBV21-1 is termed a pseudogene. CDR3 length equals 14 residues. Here the CDR3 DNA reads TGTGCCAGCAGCAAAGAGGACAGGGCCTACGAGCAGTACTTC. It specifies CASSKEDRAYEQYF.

The rearrangement joins TRBV14 to TRBJ2-3; D is undetermined. The CDR3 is 13 amino acids. Germline CDR1 SGHDN, CDR2 FVKESK. Trimming stripped 4 bases from V and 3 bases from J, with 8 bases between. The CDR3 DNA follows: TGTGCCAGCAGCCCACAGCTTACAGATACGCAGTATTTT. As protein: CASSPQLTDTQYF.

This chain uses TRBV10-3 with TRBJ1-1; D gene unclear. There are 15 residues in the CDR3. CDR1 is ENHRY and CDR2 is SYGVKD in the germline V gene. Trimming removed 5 bases from V and 1 base from J, with 14 bases in between. The CDR3 region has the DNA TGTGCCATCAGTAGCGGACCGGGCAGGAACACTGAAGCTTTCTTT. Translation: CAISSGPGRNTEAFF.

This clone has just a few counts. In DNA, the CDR3 is TGTGCCAGCAGCTCGGAGGTCCTAGGGAGTCAGCCCCAGCATTTT. Its protein product is CASSSEVLGSQPQHF. The rearrangement joins TRBV7-2 to TRBJ1-5; no firm D call. CDR3 length: 15 amino acids. CDR1 and CDR2 (germline): SGHTA, FQGNSA. Trimming removed 4 bases at V and 6 bases at J, with 16 bases between. Supplemented by reference TRBV7-2 and TRBJ1-5, the full variable domain reads GAGVSQSPSNKVTEKGKDVELRCDPISGHTALYWYRQSLGQGLEFLIYFQGNSAPDKSGLPSDRFSAERTGGSVSTLTIQRTQQEDSAVYLCASSSEVLGSQPQHFGDGTRLSIL.

V and J are TRBV5-6 and TRBJ1-2; TRBD1 matches at 7 bases. This CDR3 is 15 amino acids long. With V trimmed by 8 bases and J by 4 bases, 14 bases remained unmatched. CDR1 and CDR2 (germline): SGHDT, YYEEEE. The CDR3 DNA follows: TGTGCCAGTTACAGGGGCCCCGGCCCTCCCTATGGCTACACCTTC. Protein: CASYRGPGPPYGYTF.

The CDR3: CASRGQGIYEQYF. The CDR3 nucleotides read TGTGCCAGCAGGGGACAGGGAATCTACGAGCAGTACTTC. This chain connects TRBV28 to TRBJ2-7, with 9 bases that match TRBD1. V lost 6 bases to trimming and J lost 3 bases; unmatched junction nucleotides: 3. Germline V gene data show CDR1 as MDHEN and CDR2 as SYDVKM. The CDR3 length is 13 residues.